In its sample, the clone carrying this T cell receptor (beta chain) was seen once. Here immunoSEQ multiplex PCR was the method, and the copy in TCRdb shows in-frame clones only, minus some. The sample lists about 82,000 clones, around 87% seen once, with over 15% in the top ten. The sample comes from a study of control samples from healthy donors and cancer patients. The sample was blood. This receptor was identified in a man over 45 in good health.

CDR3 loop: CASSLTVLVGEDTQYF. The CDR3 nucleotides are TGTGCCAGCAGCTTAACAGTTCTAGTAGGCGAAGATACGCAGTATTTT. The J gene is TRBJ2-3, the V gene TRBV7-2; no definite D call. V was trimmed by 2 bases and J by 5 bases, leaving 17 bases between them. From germline, CDR1 is SGHTA and CDR2 FQGNSA. The CDR3 consists of 16 residues.